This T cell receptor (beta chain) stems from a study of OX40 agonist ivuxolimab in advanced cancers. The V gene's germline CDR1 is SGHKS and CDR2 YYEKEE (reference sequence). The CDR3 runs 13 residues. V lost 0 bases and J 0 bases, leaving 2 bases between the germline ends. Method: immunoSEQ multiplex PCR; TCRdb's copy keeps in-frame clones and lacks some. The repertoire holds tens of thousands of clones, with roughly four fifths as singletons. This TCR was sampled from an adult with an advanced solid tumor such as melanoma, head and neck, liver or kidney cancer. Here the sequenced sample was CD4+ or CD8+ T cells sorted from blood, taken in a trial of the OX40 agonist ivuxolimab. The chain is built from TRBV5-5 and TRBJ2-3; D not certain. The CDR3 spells CASSLGSTDTQYF. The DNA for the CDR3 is TGTGCCAGCAGCTTGGGCAGCACAGATACGCAGTATTTT.